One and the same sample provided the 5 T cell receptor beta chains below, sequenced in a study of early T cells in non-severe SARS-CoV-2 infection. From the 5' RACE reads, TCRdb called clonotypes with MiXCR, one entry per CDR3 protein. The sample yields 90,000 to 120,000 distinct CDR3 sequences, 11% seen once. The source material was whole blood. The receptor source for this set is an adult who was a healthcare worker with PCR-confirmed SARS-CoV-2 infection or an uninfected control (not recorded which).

The CDR3: CASSHETSGSTGELFF. CDR3 bases: TGCGCCAGCAGTCATGAGACTAGCGGGAGTACCGGGGAGCTGTTTTTT. The chain is built from TRBV23-1 and TRBJ2-2, with 12 nucleotides matching TRBD2. TRBV23-1 is marked as an open reading frame, function uncertain. CDR3 length equals 16 residues. J gave up 5 bases and V 3 bases, and 4 bases lay outside the gene matches.

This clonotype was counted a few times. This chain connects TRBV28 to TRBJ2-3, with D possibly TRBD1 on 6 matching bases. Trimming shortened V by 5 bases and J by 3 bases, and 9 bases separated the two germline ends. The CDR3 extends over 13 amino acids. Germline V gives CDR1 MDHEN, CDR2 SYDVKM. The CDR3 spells CASSPGQTDTQYF. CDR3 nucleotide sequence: TGTGCCAGCAGTCCGGGACAAACAGATACGCAGTATTTT.

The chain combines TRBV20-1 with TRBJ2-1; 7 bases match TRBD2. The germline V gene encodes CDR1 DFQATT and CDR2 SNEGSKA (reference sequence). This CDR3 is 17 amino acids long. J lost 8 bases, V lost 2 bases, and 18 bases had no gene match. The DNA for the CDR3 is TGCAGTGCTAGACCGCCGGCTCCCTCGCGGGAGAGCGATGAGCAGTTCTTC. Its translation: CSARPPAPSRESDEQFF.

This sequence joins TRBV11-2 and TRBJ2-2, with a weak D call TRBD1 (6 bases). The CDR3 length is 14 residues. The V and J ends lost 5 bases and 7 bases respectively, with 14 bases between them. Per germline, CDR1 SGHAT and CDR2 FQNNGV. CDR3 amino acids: CASSGTTGCGELFF. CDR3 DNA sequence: TGTGCCAGCAGCGGGACAACTGGATGCGGGGAGCTGTTTTTT.

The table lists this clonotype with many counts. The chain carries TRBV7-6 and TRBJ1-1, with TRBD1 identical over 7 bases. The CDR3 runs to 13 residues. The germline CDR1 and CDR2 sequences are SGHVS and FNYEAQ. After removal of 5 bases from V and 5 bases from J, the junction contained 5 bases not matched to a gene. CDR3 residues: CASSAGQRTEAFF. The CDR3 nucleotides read TGTGCCAGCAGCGCGGGACAGCGAACTGAAGCTTTCTTT.